The 13 T cell receptor beta chains in this list originate from one sample, sequenced in a study of cytomegalovirus exposure and HLA in healthy donors (dated by TCRdb to about 2017). Library construction relied on the immunoSEQ multiplex PCR assay. The multiplex PCR relied on a mix of 60 forward primers for TCR Vbeta segments and 13 reverse primers for TCR Jbeta segments. TCRdb limited this immuneACCESS table to in-frame rearrangements with V and J called. A share of clones is missing; checked studies link under half to unresolved V genes, and the rest is unexplained. The sample contains approximately 120,000 clones, 75% to 85% of them found a single time. Clones ranked in the top ten supply more than 3% of the sample. What was sequenced was PBMCs. The receptors stem from a man in his forties in good health and CMV-seronegative.

The V call is TRBV25-1, the J call TRBJ2-5, with D possibly TRBD2 on 5 matching bases. This CDR3 comprises 15 residues. Per the germline V gene, CDR1 is MGHDK and CDR2 is SYGVNS. The V end lost 1 base, the J end lost 0 bases, and 9 bases lay between the germline ends. For the CDR3, the DNA is TGTGCCAGCAGTGAATTTACTAGGTACCAAGAGACCCAGTACTTC. Residues: CASSEFTRYQETQYF. Based on the CDR3 plus reference TRBV25-1 and TRBJ2-5, the full variable domain is EADIYQTPRYLVIGTGKKITLECSQTMGHDKMYWYQQDPGMELHLIHYSYGVNSTEKGDLSSESTVSRIRTEHFPLTLESARPSHTSQYLCASSEFTRYQETQYFGPGTRLLVL.

The CDR3, as DNA: TGCGCCAGCAGCCAAGGGGCTGGAGGCTACACCTTC. It translates to CASSQGAGGYTF. The genes are TRBV4-3 and TRBJ1-2; D is ambiguous. Germline V gene sequence: CDR1 LGHNA, CDR2 YSLEER. Trimming stripped 1 base from V and 8 bases from J, with 8 bases between. CDR3 length: 12 amino acids.

The V call is TRBV5-6, the J call TRBJ2-5; TRBD2 matches at 8 bases. In germline, CDR1 is SGHDT, CDR2 YYEEEE. With V trimmed by 2 bases and J by 3 bases, 12 bases remained unmatched. The CDR3 is 17 residues long. The CDR3 sequence: CASSLYRYGGVEETQYF. CDR3 in DNA: TGTGCCAGCAGCTTATATCGATACGGGGGGGTTGAAGAGACCCAGTACTTC.

This chain connects TRBV7-2 to TRBJ1-4, with TRBD1 matching 8 bases. With 2 bases clipped from V and 8 bases from J, the junction kept 7 bases outside the gene matches. From germline, CDR1 is SGHTA and CDR2 FQGNSA. The CDR3 runs to 15 residues. The CDR3 here is CASSLPQGAAEKLFF. The CDR3 region has the DNA TGTGCCAGCAGCTTACCTCAGGGGGCAGCAGAAAAACTGTTTTTT.

The chain employs TRBV19 and TRBJ2-7; D perhaps matches TRBD1 (6 bases). This CDR3 contains 14 residues. The V gene lost 5 bases and the J gene lost 2 bases, with 13 bases spanning the gap. Germline CDR1 is LNHDA and CDR2 is SQIVND (reference sequence). The CDR3 loop is CASSVTTGTYEQYF. CDR3 DNA: TGTGCCAGTAGTGTCACCACAGGGACCTACGAGCAGTACTTC.

J is TRBJ1-5 and V is TRBV5-5; perhaps TRBD1 as D (6 bases). The CDR3 spans 16 residues. Germline V gene data show CDR1 as SGHKS and CDR2 as YYEKEE (reference sequence). V gave up 2 bases and J gave up 4 bases, with 16 bases separating them. This CDR3 is CASSLTGTWINQPQHF. CDR3 nucleotide sequence: TGTGCCAGCAGCTTAACAGGGACCTGGATTAATCAGCCCCAGCATTTT. The entire variable domain, with the rest obtained from reference TRBV5-5 and TRBJ1-5, is as follows: DAGVTQSPTHLIKTRGQQVTLRCSPISGHKSVSWYQQVLGQGPQFIFQYYEKEERGRGNFPDRFSARQFPNYSSELNVNALLLGDSALYLCASSLTGTWINQPQHFGDGTRLSIL.

The chain couples TRBV5-1 to TRBJ1-2; D is undetermined. The CDR3 runs 15 residues. Trimming left V 0 bases short and J 8 bases short, with 17 bases between. From germline, CDR1 is SGHRS and CDR2 YFSETQ. The CDR3 spells CASSLDSAQPGGYTF. DNA of the CDR3: TGCGCCAGCAGCTTGGATTCGGCACAGCCTGGGGGCTACACCTTC.

The rearrangement uses TRBV4-1 and TRBJ2-5; tentative D call: TRBD1 (5 bases). V was shortened by 1 base and J by 5 bases, with 11 bases between the two germline ends. Germline V lookup: CDR1 MGHRA, CDR2 YSYEKL. The CDR3 has 14 residues. CDR3 in amino acids: CASSQVGAGETQYF. Written as DNA, the CDR3 is TGCGCCAGCAGCCAAGTAGGGGCAGGGGAGACCCAGTACTTC.

The chain couples TRBV19 to TRBJ2-1; 13 bases map to TRBD2. With V trimmed by 6 bases and J by 4 bases, 0 bases remained unmatched. The germline V gene has CDR1 LNHDA and CDR2 SQIVND (reference sequence). This CDR3 is 14 amino acids long. CDR3 sequence reads: CASRGLAGYNEQFF. DNA of the CDR3: TGTGCCAGTAGGGGACTAGCGGGGTACAATGAGCAGTTCTTC.

This clone appeared a single time. This chain connects TRBV5-4 to TRBJ2-4; no reliable D call. The V and J ends lost 1 base and 4 bases respectively, with 6 bases between them. The germline V gene has CDR1 SGHNT and CDR2 YYREEE (reference sequence). This CDR3 contains 13 residues. DNA of the CDR3: TGTGCCAGCAGCTTGTCCGAGAAAAACATTCAGTACTTC. Residues: CASSLSEKNIQYF.

The chain joins TRBV7-2 to TRBJ2-7, with D possibly matching TRBD1 (7 bases). With 5 bases removed from V and 7 bases from J, the gap between germline ends came to 15 bases. CDR3 length: 13 residues. Per germline, CDR1 SGHTA and CDR2 FQGNSA. CDR3 residues: CASSLTGAGEQYF. The CDR3 region has the DNA TGTGCCAGCAGCCTAACAGGGGCGGGAGAGCAGTACTTC.

CDR3 amino acids: CASSPNSNGYTF. The CDR3 DNA sequence: TGTGCCAGCAGCCCAAATTCCAATGGCTACACCTTC. This chain joins TRBV7-2 and TRBJ1-2; D uncertain. V was trimmed by 5 bases and J by 6 bases, leaving 10 bases between them. Germline values: CDR1 SGHTA, CDR2 FQGNSA. The CDR3 runs to 12 residues.

The rearrangement uses TRBV5-6 and TRBJ1-1; D gene uncertain. The CDR3 spans 14 residues. From germline, CDR1 is SGHDT and CDR2 YYEEEE. Trimming pared 4 bases from V and 3 bases from J, leaving 13 bases between. CDR3 sequence: CASSPSKEDTEAFF. CDR3 nucleotides: TGTGCCAGCAGCCCGTCCAAAGAGGACACTGAAGCTTTCTTT.